The 2 T cell receptor beta chains below all came from one sample that was sequenced in a study of response to subunit inactivated influenza vaccine. TCRdb reprocessed the RT-PCR reads via MiXCR and lists one record per CDR3 protein. Of 450,000 to 600,000 distinct CDR3 sequences listed, more than 15% are singletons. The material sequenced was CD4+ T cells sorted from PBMCs, taken roughly 24 months after vaccination. The source is a man between 45 and 75 years old who received an inactivated influenza vaccine.

CDR3 sequence (DNA): TGTGCCAGCAGGGACAGTACCTACGAGCAGTACTTC. Protein product: CASRDSTYEQYF. This chain links TRBV12-3 or TRBV12-4 with TRBJ2-7; D might be TRBD1 (6 bases). The CDR3 has 12 residues. The germline V and J ends were trimmed by 6 bases and 2 bases, with 8 bases remaining between them.

This clonotype was picked up a small number of times. The gene calls are TRBV10-3 and TRBJ1-6; the match to TRBD1 covers 7 bases. The V and J ends lost 7 bases and 5 bases, in that order; junction bases with no gene match: 5. Germline V lookup: CDR1 ENHRY, CDR2 SYGVKD. CDR3 length: 14 residues. CDR3 DNA sequence: TGTGCCATCAAACCGGGACAGAATAATTCACCCCTCCACTTT. This translates into CAIKPGQNNSPLHF.